This entry describes one T cell receptor beta chain. What it binds is unknown. The ends were cut back, 7 bases at V and 0 bases at J, with 22 bases in the middle. CDR3 length: 17 residues. In germline, CDR1 is SGHRS, CDR2 YFSETQ. A second PCR of 7 to 11 cycles used a sample-barcoded 5' primer and a J-beta primer mix. TCRdb redid the calling of the 5' RACE reads with MiXCR, one entry per CDR3 protein. The sample has over a million distinct CDR3 sequences, approximately 60% seen once. The data were taken from a study of blood T cells in healthy people across ages. Study results and caveats: Across the age range, TCR beta diversity per million T cells fell in a roughly linear way.

Drawn from each donor were roughly 10 milliliters of peripheral blood. Extracted total RNA amounted to at least 5.5 micrograms for each sample. The V and J genes are TRBV5-1 and TRBJ1-1, with TRBD1 as a possible D gene (6 bases). Sequenced input: blood. The receptor comes from a man in his late teens or twenties in good health. CDR3 amino acids: CASGPGRGALMNTEAFF. CDR3 DNA sequence: TGCGCCAGCGGACCGGGGAGGGGGGCCCTGATGAACACTGAAGCTTTCTTT.